These 25 T cell receptor beta chains originate from one sample sequenced in a study of T cell responses to AZD1222 COVID-19 vaccine (dated by TCRdb to about 2021). The time point label, as the study defines it: about 28 days (+/-7) after the second vaccine dose. The receptor library was made with the immunoSEQ multiplex PCR assay. Drawn from immuneACCESS, this table holds only the in-frame rearrangements with V and J called that TCRdb kept. Clones are partly lost; checked studies trace under half to an unresolved V gene and leave the rest unexplained. This sample gives tens of thousands of clones in total; 85% of them show up just once. Of the sample, about 4.6% falls within the top ten clones. The sample here was peripheral blood, taken 28 days after the second AZD1222 dose. The receptors here all came from an adult who received the AZD1222 COVID-19 vaccine.

The V gene is TRBV18, the J gene TRBJ2-7; TRBD1 agrees at 8 bases. This CDR3 has 16 residues. In germline, CDR1 is KGHSH, CDR2 LQKENI. V shed 1 base and J 5 bases; nucleotides not matched to a gene: 10. CDR3 residues: CASSPRLTGTGNEQYF. The CDR3 DNA sequence: TGTGCCAGCTCACCACGCCTCACCGGGACAGGAAACGAGCAGTACTTC.

The J gene is TRBJ1-2, the V gene TRBV4-1; 10 bases agree with TRBD1. CDR1 is MGHRA and CDR2 is YSYEKL in the germline V gene. V trimming: 2 bases; J trimming: 6 bases; junction bases outside the gene matches: 12. The CDR3 covers 17 residues. The CDR3 loop is CASSQFWTGGGTDGYTF. DNA of the CDR3: TGCGCCAGCAGCCAATTCTGGACAGGGGGTGGCACGGATGGCTACACCTTC.

The CDR3 DNA sequence: TGTGCTCGGGTTTCGGGGGAGACCCAGTACTTC. It yields the protein CARVSGETQYF. The chain is built from TRBV30 and TRBJ2-5; D possibly corresponds to TRBD2 (5 bases). CDR1 is GTSNPN, CDR2 SVGIG, per germline (reference sequence). This CDR3 has 11 amino acids.

CDR3 nucleotide sequence: TGTGCCAGCAGTTATTCAGGGGGCGCTTACCTCGGGGCCAACGTCCTGACTTTC. It yields the protein CASSYSGGAYLGANVLTF. V and J are TRBV27 and TRBJ2-6; the match to TRBD1 covers 8 bases. Germline loops: CDR1 MNHEY, CDR2 SMNVEV (reference sequence). Trimming removed 4 bases from V and 4 bases from J; junction bases left unmatched: 12. The CDR3 extends over 18 amino acids.

This clone showed up just a few times. The genes are TRBV4-1 and TRBJ2-7, with D possibly TRBD2 on 5 matching bases. Deletions cut 1 base from V and 6 bases from J, with 7 bases between. The CDR3 runs to 12 residues. The germline CDR1 and CDR2 sequences are MGHRA and YSYEKL. The CDR3 spells CASSQGGFEQYF. CDR3 DNA: TGCGCCAGCAGCCAAGGCGGGTTCGAGCAGTACTTC.

The chain uses TRBV28 and TRBJ2-7; 9 bases are shared with TRBD1. V was pared by 6 bases and J by 7 bases, with 7 bases of the junction left unmatched. This CDR3 has 13 residues. Germline values: CDR1 MDHEN, CDR2 SYDVKM. The CDR3 sequence is CASRLQGAGEQYF. Here the CDR3 DNA reads TGTGCCAGCAGGCTACAGGGGGCGGGGGAGCAGTACTTC.

This clone was seen many times. CDR3 DNA sequence: TGTGCCAGCAGTTCTCTAAGACTAGCCCAAGAGACCCAGTACTTC. Encoded protein: CASSSLRLAQETQYF. The J gene is TRBJ2-5, the V gene TRBV6-2 or TRBV6-3; 7 bases are shared with TRBD2. The CDR3 runs 15 residues. V was pared by 4 bases and J by 1 base, with 6 bases of the junction left unmatched. Germline CDR1 and CDR2: MNHEY and SVGEGT.

This rearrangement joins TRBV14 to TRBJ2-7; D is uncertain. This CDR3 has 11 residues. Trimming left V 1 base short and J 5 bases short, with 3 bases between. Germline V gives CDR1 SGHDN, CDR2 FVKESK. CDR3 DNA: TGTGCCAGCAGCCAAGCCCACGAGCAGTACTTC. Residues: CASSQAHEQYF.

The chain recombines TRBV9 with TRBJ1-3; TRBD1 aligns across 7 bases. The J segment lost 3 bases and the V segment lost 4 bases, leaving 4 bases of the junction unmatched. CDR1 and CDR2 from the germline V gene are SGDLS and YYNGEE. This CDR3 has 14 residues. For the CDR3, the DNA is TGTGCCAGCAGCCCGACAGGGAGTGGAAACACCATATATTTT. Residues: CASSPTGSGNTIYF.

V usage is TRBV6-5 and J usage is TRBJ2-7; D gene ambiguous. This CDR3 contains 13 residues. Trimming took 10 bases from V and 1 from J, leaving 14 bases between them. Germline CDR1 is MNHEY and CDR2 is SVGAGI. DNA for the CDR3: TGTGCCACAGCGCCCCCAGCGTCCTACGAGCAGTACTTC. Its translation: CATAPPASYEQYF.

The rearrangement links TRBV28 to TRBJ1-2; D is unresolved. Trimming shortened V by 10 bases and J by 4 bases, and 16 bases separated the two germline ends. The CDR3 loop spans 13 amino acids. Germline lookup yields CDR1 MDHEN and CDR2 SYDVKM. CDR3 sequence (DNA): TGTGCCATCGCGACCCCCAGGATCTATGGCTACACCTTC. Translating it yields CAIATPRIYGYTF.

This rearrangement joins TRBV6-5 to TRBJ1-2; 12 bases fit TRBD1. J gave up 1 base and V 6 bases, and 3 bases lay outside the gene matches. The CDR3 has 15 amino acids. CDR1 and CDR2 from the germline V gene are MNHEY and SVGAGI. The CDR3 DNA is TGTGCCAGCAGGGGACAGGGGGCAGGTAACTATGGCTACACCTTC. Translating it yields CASRGQGAGNYGYTF.

This chain uses TRBV18 with TRBJ2-7, with 10 bases lining up with TRBD1. The CDR3 is 15 amino acids. Germline assignment: CDR1 KGHSH and CDR2 LQKENI. After removal of 4 bases from V and 0 bases from J, the junction contained 3 bases not matched to a gene. The CDR3 here is CASSRGQGTSYEQYF. The CDR3 coding sequence is TGTGCCAGCTCACGGGGACAGGGGACCTCCTACGAGCAGTACTTC.

This clone has only a few counts. The chain joins TRBV28 to TRBJ2-1; 8 nucleotides match TRBD1. This CDR3 has 15 residues. After removal of 6 bases from V and 6 bases from J, the junction contained 10 bases not matched to a gene. Looked up from germline, CDR1 is MDHEN and CDR2 is SYDVKM. CDR3 protein: CASSLGQAPLNEQFF. Written as DNA, the CDR3 is TGTGCCAGCAGCTTGGGACAGGCCCCCCTCAATGAGCAGTTCTTC.

J is TRBJ1-5 and V is TRBV28; no reliable D call. The germline V gene encodes CDR1 MDHEN and CDR2 SYDVKM. V lost 5 bases and J 7 bases, leaving 12 bases between the germline ends. The length of the CDR3 is 13 residues. The CDR3 here is CASSPNSAQPQHF. CDR3 sequence (DNA): TGTGCCAGCAGTCCGAACAGCGCCCAGCCCCAGCATTTT.

V is TRBV6-5 and J is TRBJ1-1, with TRBD1 identical over 8 bases. V dropped 6 bases and J dropped 5; count of bases not matched to a gene: 11. Germline loops: CDR1 MNHEY, CDR2 SVGAGI. The CDR3 length is 15 residues. Written as DNA, the CDR3 is TGTGCCAGCAGCCTCCGGGACAGGTTGGGTACTGAAGCTTTCTTT. Protein product: CASSLRDRLGTEAFF.

CDR3 bases: TGTGCTAGTGGTTTGATCCCGCAGGGTAGGGAGCAGTACTTC. Translating gives CASGLIPQGREQYF. The chain has TRBV12-5 and TRBJ2-7; TRBD1 is a possible D gene (5 bases). Germline V gene lookup returns CDR1 LGHNT and CDR2 FRNRAP. This CDR3 spans 14 amino acids. V lost 2 bases and J 7 bases, leaving 15 bases between the germline ends.

The CDR3 protein is CASSRGLSQFF. The CDR3 bases are TGTGCCAGCAGCCGGGGACTAAGTCAGTTCTTC. The rearrangement links TRBV7-8 to TRBJ2-1; 7 bases map to TRBD2. Germline assignment: CDR1 SGHVS and CDR2 FQNEAQ. The V gene end was trimmed by 5 bases and the J gene end by 13 bases; junction bases not matched to a gene: 5. The CDR3 covers 11 residues.

This chain uses TRBV20-1 with TRBJ2-5, with D maybe TRBD2 (6 bases). Deletions cut 5 bases from V and 5 bases from J, with 9 bases between. Germline lookup yields CDR1 DFQATT and CDR2 SNEGSKA (reference sequence). The CDR3 runs to 11 residues. CDR3 sequence reads: CSAGAGETQYF. As DNA, the CDR3 is TGCAGTGCTGGTGCGGGGGAGACCCAGTACTTC.

This clone was seen only once. This chain uses TRBV7-8 with TRBJ2-5; D is unclear. Germline CDR1 is SGHVS and CDR2 is FQNEAQ. Deletions cut 8 bases from V and 1 base from J, with 11 bases between. The CDR3 runs 13 residues. The CDR3 spells CASALTIQETQYF. As DNA, the CDR3 is TGTGCCAGCGCCCTTACAATCCAAGAGACCCAGTACTTC.

This chain uses TRBV2 with TRBJ2-3; D is unresolved. The V and J ends lost 2 bases and 3 bases respectively, with 3 bases between them. This CDR3 spans 12 amino acids. From germline, CDR1 is SNHLY and CDR2 FYNNEI. CDR3 protein: CASSERTDTQYF. CDR3 DNA: TGTGCCAGCAGTGAAAGGACAGATACGCAGTATTTT.

This clone was detected only once. J is TRBJ2-1 and V is TRBV3-1 (or the pseudogene TRBV3-2); tentatively, D is TRBD2 (6 bases). The CDR3 is 13 amino acids. Trimming removed 8 bases at V and 2 bases at J, with 10 bases between. Germline V gene data show CDR1 as LGHDT and CDR2 as YNNKEL (reference sequence). The CDR3 bases are TGTGCCAGCGGGTTAGCGGCCTACAATGAGCAGTTCTTC. Residues: CASGLAAYNEQFF.

J is TRBJ2-1 and V is TRBV4-1; 12 bases fit TRBD1. The CDR3 runs to 17 residues. With 4 bases clipped from V and 5 bases from J, the junction kept 9 bases outside the gene matches. CDR1 and CDR2 from the germline V gene are MGHRA and YSYEKL. The CDR3 nucleotides are TGCGCCAGCAGCCGAACGGGGACAGGGGGCTGGGACAATGAGCAGTTCTTC. This codes for CASSRTGTGGWDNEQFF.

This clone was seen a handful of times. This chain connects TRBV2 to TRBJ1-4; D is possibly TRBD1 (5 bases). The CDR3 extends over 14 amino acids. CDR1 and CDR2 (germline): SNHLY, FYNNEI. The V end was cut by 8 bases, the J end by 3 bases, with 13 bases between. The CDR3 sequence is CASDFGGSNEKLFF. CDR3 coding DNA: TGTGCCAGCGACTTCGGGGGGTCTAATGAAAAACTGTTTTTT.

The CDR3 DNA follows: TGTGCCAGCAGTAGGGGAGGGACAAACACCGGGGAGCTGTTTTTT. It encodes CASSRGGTNTGELFF. The rearrangement links TRBV6-4 to TRBJ2-2, with D perhaps matching TRBD2 (7 bases). CDR3 length: 15 amino acids. V lost 5 bases and J lost 2, with 12 bases in between. Germline CDR1 and CDR2: MRHNA and SNTAGT.